This TCR beta chain was observed in a study of blood T cell repertoires in COVID-19. Study at large: Both acute and convalescent COVID-19 samples were obtained from the United States, Italy and Spain. Sources were T cells, B-cell-depleted T cells, or PBMCs; the material itself was cDNA or gDNA.

The CDR3 has 13 amino acids. The germline gives CDR1 KGHSH, CDR2 LQKENI. Between the trimmed V and J ends, which lost 6 bases and 2 bases, there was a span of 8 bases. Per the original data handling: Nucleated cell counts were estimated from reference gene primer amplification. Clones were sequenced by immunoSEQ multiplex PCR, and TCRdb holds only the in-frame ones, with some missing. That table supplies the V and J calls and clone size; D and trimming were determined from the DNA. The top ten hold 0.99% of the sample, which has over 250,000 clones, around 90% seen once. What was sequenced was peripheral blood. The chain joins TRBV18 to TRBJ2-1; a weak D match, TRBD2 (6 bases). This receptor was obtained from a woman in her forties who had recovered from COVID-19. The DNA for the CDR3 is TGTGCCAGCTCGGCGGGAACCTACAATGAGCAGTTCTTC. Its translation is CASSAGTYNEQFF.